This T cell receptor (beta chain) was captured by sequencing in a study of quantifying T cell responses using KT2 cells. Looking at the study overall: RNA was reverse transcribed with TCR alpha and beta constant-region primers.

A range of KT2-to-PBMC ratios was made using fixed PBMC numbers. Study-wide points: KT2 clone alpha and beta sequence counts scaled linearly with input KT2 cell number.

Each cDNA got a UMI-containing oligo ligated at its 3' end. First-round PCR used three to five cycles and beta primers RC1.1 and RC1.2 covering TRBC1 and TRBC2. Separate processing of TCR alpha and beta chains began at the second PCR. TCRdb recomputed calls from the UMI-ligation and nested PCR reads with MiXCR, one row per CDR3 protein. The profile shows fewer than 50,000 distinct CDR3 sequences, under 14% of them singletons. As regards this clonotype: Its specificity is unknown.

The germline CDR1 and CDR2 sequences are MNHEY and SVGAGI. Trimming cost V 5 bases and J 3 bases, with 13 bases left between them. This CDR3 is built from 14 residues. This chain uses TRBV6-5 with TRBJ1-1; D is ambiguous. The sequenced material came from PBMCs spiked with cells of the T cell clone KT2. This sequence was found in a human donor. The CDR3 sequence: CASSETARDTEAFF. The CDR3 DNA reads TGTGCCAGCAGTGAAACCGCACGGGACACTGAAGCTTTCTTT.